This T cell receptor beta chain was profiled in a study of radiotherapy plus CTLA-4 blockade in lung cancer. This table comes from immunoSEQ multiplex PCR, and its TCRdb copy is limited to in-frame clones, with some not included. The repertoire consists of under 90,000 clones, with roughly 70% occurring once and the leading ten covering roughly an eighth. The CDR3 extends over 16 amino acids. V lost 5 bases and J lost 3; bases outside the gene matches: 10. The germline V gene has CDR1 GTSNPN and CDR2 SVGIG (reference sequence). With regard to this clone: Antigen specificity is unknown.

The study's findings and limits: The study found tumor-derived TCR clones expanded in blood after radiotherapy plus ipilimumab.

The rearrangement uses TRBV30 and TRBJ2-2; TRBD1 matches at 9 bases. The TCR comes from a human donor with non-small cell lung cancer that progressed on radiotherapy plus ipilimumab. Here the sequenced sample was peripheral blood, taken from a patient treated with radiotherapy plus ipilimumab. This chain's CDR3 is CAWGPGQGTYTGELFF. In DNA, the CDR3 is TGTGCCTGGGGACCGGGACAGGGAACTTACACCGGGGAGCTGTTTTTT.